The clone carrying this TCR beta chain showed up just a few times. Its antigen is currently unknown. This CDR3 is also generated by other DNA sequences in the sample. Investigators reverse transcribed all isolated RNA, so they sequenced expressed TCRB transcripts. Reads from naive, central memory and regulatory T cell samples averaged about 3.8 million. Method: immunoSEQ multiplex PCR; TCRdb's copy keeps in-frame clones and lacks some. The sample holds around 430,000 clones; 30% are singletons and the top ten take around 0.065%. CD4+ naive, central memory, regulatory and stem cell-like memory cells were sorted via CD45RO/CCR7/CD25/CD127/CD95/CD27. This specimen belongs to a study of beta chain features in type 1 diabetes. In the study overall: Researchers looked at 85 million to 110 million sorted cells across all samples. Whole-study findings and limits: Comparison showed that naive, central memory and Treg TCRB repertoires appeared more similar among patients than among healthy donors.

The clonotype originates from a man between 18 and 29 years old in good health. Sequenced input: naive CD4+ T cells from blood.

The CDR3 DNA follows: TGTGCCAGCAGCCCACGAACTAGCGAGAACACCGGGGAGCTGTTTTTT. Translation: CASSPRTSENTGELFF. The V and J genes are TRBV9 and TRBJ2-2, with 7 bases aligning to TRBD2. The CDR3 spans 16 residues. CDR1 and CDR2 (germline): SGDLS, YYNGEE. The V gene end was trimmed by 4 bases and the J gene end by 1 base; junction bases not matched to a gene: 7.